This TCR beta chain came from a study of PD-1 blockade in classical Hodgkin lymphoma. Notes on the study in general: The origin of the repertoire differences remains undefined, with disease activity or prior therapy as possible causes.

With respect to this clone: Its antigen is currently unknown.

The assay was immunoSEQ multiplex PCR, and TCRdb's table has in-frame clones only and misses some. The data contain fewer than 95,000 clones, more than 80% of them singletons. Noted time point: cycle 4 day 1 (C4D1), after about 6 weeks of nivolumab. Relapse after autologous stem cell transplantation occurred in every patient, and brentuximab vedotin exposure varied. Patients reached a best response of complete response, partial response or progressive disease. This CDR3 is 16 amino acids long. The V gene lost 2 bases and the J gene lost 4 bases, with 14 bases spanning the gap. Germline CDR1 MNHEY, CDR2 SVGAGI.

The receptor was derived from a human donor with classical Hodgkin lymphoma. The chain couples TRBV6-5 to TRBJ1-4; D perhaps matches TRBD1 (5 bases). The specimen was peripheral blood mononuclear cells (PBMCs), collected before the fourth cycle of nivolumab. As DNA, the CDR3 is TGTGCCAGCAGTTACGGTGTGACAGTTGGTAATGAAAAACTGTTTTTT. It codes for CASSYGVTVGNEKLFF.